The clone carrying this T cell receptor (beta chain) turned up a few times. Germline assignment: CDR1 ENHRY and CDR2 SYGVKD. The CDR3 spans 12 residues. V lost 0 bases to trimming and J lost 12 bases, with 6 bases between them. Through a sample-barcoded 5' primer and a J-beta primer mix, a second PCR was run for about 6 to 11 cycles. TCRdb ran MiXCR on the 5' RACE reads and lists one entry per CDR3 protein. The table has roughly 800,000 distinct CDR3 sequences, 55% to 70% seen once; the top ten hold roughly 20%. This sample is part of a study of blood T cells in healthy people across ages. About the research overall: The capture of about one barcoded beta molecule per two T cells was achieved by template switching.

The source of this sequence is a young man in good health. The chain links TRBV10-3 to TRBJ2-6, with D possibly called TRBD1 or TRBD2 (5 bases each). Sequencing was done on a sample of blood. CDR3 bases: TGTGCCATCAGTGAGTCGAGGGGCGTCCTGACTTTC. It yields the protein CAISESRGVLTF.